These 3 T cell receptor beta chains originate from one sample sequenced in a study of ipilimumab plus nivolumab after autologous stem cell transplantation. The table came from immunoSEQ multiplex PCR; TCRdb's copy has only in-frame clones and leaves some out. The sample holds tens of thousands of clones, 83% seen once. Sequencing was performed on PBMCs, taken in a trial of ipilimumab plus nivolumab as post-transplant consolidation. The receptors shown here come from a male donor with diffuse large B-cell lymphoma.

This chain joins TRBV7-2 and TRBJ1-3; perhaps TRBD1 as D (6 bases). The length of the CDR3 is 13 residues. From germline, CDR1 is SGHTA and CDR2 FQGNSA. The germline V and J ends were trimmed by 8 bases and 2 bases, with 10 bases remaining between them. The CDR3 sequence: CASCTGPGNTIYF. DNA for the CDR3: TGTGCCAGCTGTACAGGGCCTGGAAACACCATATATTTT.

The chain has TRBV7-9 and TRBJ2-5; D unclear. V was clipped by 5 bases and J by 5 bases, with 12 bases between them. Germline loops: CDR1 SEHNR, CDR2 FQNEAQ (reference sequence). The length of the CDR3 is 13 residues. The CDR3 sequence: CASSPSGTETQYF. CDR3 DNA sequence: TGTGCCAGCAGCCCCTCGGGCACGGAGACCCAGTACTTC.

The rearrangement uses TRBV7-9 and TRBJ1-4; D is undetermined. V was pared by 2 bases and J by 6 bases, with 13 bases between. CDR1 and CDR2 (germline): SEHNR, FQNEAQ (reference sequence). The CDR3 runs 15 residues. Written as DNA, the CDR3 is TGTGCCAGCAGCTTATGGAGGATATCTCATGAAAAACTGTTTTTT. This encodes CASSLWRISHEKLFF.